Presented here are 16 T cell receptor beta chains from one specimen sequenced in a study of PD-L1 blockade in urothelial cancer. This sample's time point: pretreatment peripheral blood. The method was immunoSEQ multiplex PCR; TCRdb's version includes in-frame clones alone and lacks a portion of them. The sample holds about 70,000 clones; around 90% are singletons and the top ten take more than 3.5%. The source was PBMCs, collected around atezolizumab (anti-PD-L1) treatment. The origin of the receptors is a man in his 70s with urothelial cancer.

V and J are TRBV5-6 and TRBJ2-1; weak D call: TRBD2 (7 bases). Germline loops: CDR1 SGHDT, CDR2 YYEEEE. The V end lost 2 bases, the J end lost 3 bases, and 15 bases lay between the germline ends. This CDR3 is built from 16 residues. The CDR3 region has the DNA TGTGCCAGCAGCTTCAGTGCGGGGGCTTACTACAATGAGCAGTTCTTC. This encodes CASSFSAGAYYNEQFF. Based on the CDR3 plus reference TRBV5-6 and TRBJ2-1, the full variable domain is DAGVTQSPTHLIKTRGQQVTLRCSPKSGHDTVSWYQQALGQGPQFIFQYYEEEERQRGNFPDRFSGHQFPNYSSELNVNALLLGDSALYLCASSFSAGAYYNEQFFGPGTRLTVL.

J is TRBJ2-2 and V is TRBV7-3; 8 nucleotides line up with TRBD2. Germline V gives CDR1 SGHTA, CDR2 FQGTGA. The ends lost 5 bases at V and 4 bases at J; junction bases unmatched: 3. This CDR3 is 14 amino acids long. This CDR3 is CASSPGGSTGELFF. The CDR3 DNA is TGTGCCAGCAGCCCGGGGGGGAGCACCGGGGAGCTGTTTTTT.

CDR3 DNA sequence: TGCGCCAGCAGCCACGGACAGGGAGATCAGCCCCAGCATTTT. This sequence encodes CASSHGQGDQPQHF. The chain recombines TRBV5-1 with TRBJ1-5, with 8 nucleotides matching TRBD1. Trimming removed 4 bases from V and 5 bases from J; junction bases left unmatched: 5. CDR1 and CDR2 (germline): SGHRS, YFSETQ. The CDR3 runs 14 residues.

This chain links TRBV6-5 with TRBJ2-1, with D unresolved. The CDR3 contains 11 residues. CDR1 and CDR2 (germline): MNHEY, SVGAGI. With 6 bases removed from V and 8 bases from J, the gap between germline ends came to 8 bases. CDR3 nucleotide sequence: TGTGCCAGCAGAGCCTTACATGAGCAGTTCTTC. Translating it yields CASRALHEQFF.

V is TRBV7-9 and J is TRBJ2-2; the match to TRBD1 covers 8 bases. The length of the CDR3 is 15 residues. The V gene's germline CDR1 is SEHNR and CDR2 FQNEAQ (reference sequence). V trimming: 5 bases; J trimming: 5 bases; junction bases outside the gene matches: 7. The CDR3: CASSPPTGGTGELFF. CDR3 DNA sequence: TGTGCCAGCAGCCCCCCAACAGGGGGAACCGGGGAGCTGTTTTTT. Supplemented by reference TRBV7-9 and TRBJ2-2, the full variable domain reads DTGVSQNPRHKITKRGQNVTFRCDPISEHNRLYWYRQTLGQGPEFLTYFQNEAQLEKSRLLSDRFSAERPKGSFSTLEIQRTEQGDSAMYLCASSPPTGGTGELFFGEGSRLTVL.

V gene TRBV4-1 combines with J gene TRBJ1-5, with TRBD1 as a possible D gene (5 bases). The V end lost 0 bases, the J end lost 0 bases, and 9 bases lay between the germline ends. There are 16 residues in the CDR3. The germline V gene has CDR1 MGHRA and CDR2 YSYEKL. Here the CDR3 reads CASSQETGVSNQPQHF. CDR3 nucleotides: TGCGCCAGCAGCCAAGAGACGGGGGTTAGCAATCAGCCCCAGCATTTT.

This clone was detected only once. One junction end does not reproduce the germline sequence, and a read error may be involved. The chain employs TRBV29-1 and TRBJ2-5, with TRBD1 as a possible D gene (6 bases). The CDR3 spans 12 residues. Germline-derived CDR1 and CDR2 are SQVTM and ANQGSEA. CDR3 amino acids: CSVEAQGEAQYF. CDR3 DNA: TGCAGCGTTGAAGCACAGGGAGAGGCCCAGTACTTC.

The chain employs TRBV28 and TRBJ2-1, with 8 nucleotides matching TRBD2. Germline CDR1 MDHEN, CDR2 SYDVKM. The CDR3 loop spans 14 amino acids. V was pared by 8 bases and J by 3 bases, with 6 bases of the junction left unmatched. CDR3 nucleotides: TGTGCCAGCCGGGAGGGCAATCTCTACAATGAGCAGTTCTTC. This translates into CASREGNLYNEQFF.

This rearrangement joins TRBV6-1 to TRBJ2-5; the D gene is possibly TRBD1 (5 bases). Germline V gene lookup returns CDR1 MNHNS and CDR2 SASEGT. The CDR3 runs to 16 residues. Trimming took off 2 bases at V and 5 bases at J, with 18 bases between the two ends. The CDR3 sequence: CASSEPQQAYKETQYF. CDR3 nucleotides: TGTGCCAGCAGTGAACCCCAACAGGCCTACAAGGAGACCCAGTACTTC.

The chain combines TRBV7-9 with TRBJ2-1; no clear D gene. CDR1 is SEHNR, CDR2 FQNEAQ, per germline (reference sequence). Trimming stripped 2 bases from V and 12 bases from J, with 11 bases between. The CDR3 loop spans 12 amino acids. CDR3 sequence reads: CASSLSGLVQFF. The CDR3 DNA is TGTGCCAGCAGCTTATCCGGTCTTGTGCAGTTCTTC.

The rearrangement joins TRBV19 to TRBJ2-5; maybe TRBD2 (6 bases). Per germline, CDR1 LNHDA and CDR2 SQIVND (reference sequence). The CDR3 length is 13 residues. Trimming took off 5 bases at V and 4 bases at J, with 11 bases between the two ends. The CDR3 DNA sequence: TGTGCCAGTAGTGGAGGGAGGCGAGAGACCCAGTACTTC. Protein sequence: CASSGGRRETQYF.

The gene calls are TRBV27 and TRBJ1-2, with D perhaps matching TRBD1 (6 bases). This CDR3 has 15 amino acids. V was trimmed by 2 bases and J by 4 bases, leaving 14 bases between them. CDR1 is MNHEY and CDR2 is SMNVEV in the germline V gene (reference sequence). Here the CDR3 reads CASSLGGRNTYGYTF. The CDR3 nucleotides read TGTGCCAGCAGTTTAGGGGGCCGCAATACCTATGGCTACACCTTC.

The CDR3 spells CASTLDRVNTEAFF. The CDR3 DNA reads as TGTGCCAGCACCCTGGACAGGGTCAACACTGAAGCTTTCTTT. V gene TRBV6-1 combines with J gene TRBJ1-1, with TRBD1 matching 8 bases. With V trimmed by 7 bases and J by 2 bases, 6 bases remained unmatched. Germline values: CDR1 MNHNS, CDR2 SASEGT. The CDR3 loop spans 14 amino acids.

This clone appeared a few times. The V gene is TRBV6-5, the J gene TRBJ2-3, with TRBD2 matching over 9 bases. With 6 bases clipped from V and 6 bases from J, the junction kept 13 bases outside the gene matches. The CDR3 has 16 amino acids. Germline lookup yields CDR1 MNHEY and CDR2 SVGAGI. CDR3 in amino acids: CASSYIAGGTTDTQYF. The CDR3 DNA is TGTGCCAGCAGCTACATCGCGGGGGGGACCACGGATACGCAGTATTTT.

The V call is TRBV9, the J call TRBJ1-1, with 10 bases aligning to TRBD1. The CDR3 spans 15 residues. Unmatched junction bases numbered 3, after V lost 4 bases and J lost 0 bases. Per the germline V gene, CDR1 is SGDLS and CDR2 is YYNGEE. The CDR3 region is CASSRTGGMNTEAFF. The CDR3 nucleotides are TGTGCCAGCAGCCGGACAGGGGGGATGAACACTGAAGCTTTCTTT.

This chain uses TRBV18 with TRBJ2-1; D not resolved. CDR1 and CDR2 (germline): KGHSH, LQKENI. The CDR3 is made up of 16 amino acids. The V and J ends lost 4 bases and 0 bases respectively, with 13 bases between them. CDR3: CASSLDFLSSYNEQFF. The CDR3 coding sequence is TGTGCCAGCTCACTAGACTTCCTAAGCTCCTACAATGAGCAGTTCTTC.